A selection of T cell receptor beta chains follows, all from one sample in a study of blood T cell repertoires in COVID-19. The data were produced by immunoSEQ multiplex PCR, yet TCRdb's version contains in-frame clones alone and is incomplete. The sample includes approximately 210,000 clones, around four fifths seen only once; the top ten take 6% to 8.5%. The sequenced material came from peripheral blood. Source of these receptors: a woman in her forties or fifties with active or convalescent COVID-19. Both conserved end residues are part of each CDR3.

>TRBV4-1|TRBJ1-1
CASSPSRGNTEAFF
>TRBV28|TRBJ1-6
CASSLGQTYNSPLHF
>TRBV24-1|TRBJ1-1
CATSDPSTGLTEAFF
>TRBV6-5|TRBJ1-6
CASPSRGANSPLHF
>TRBV3-1/TRBV3-2|TRBJ2-6
CASGPSGANVPTF
>TRBV10-1|TRBJ2-5
CASSESPPGETQYF
>TRBV5-1|TRBJ2-3
CASSLAGSSGSRSTDTQYF
>TRBV5-1|TRBJ1-1
CASSPGQGNMNTEAFF
>TRBV3-1/TRBV3-2|TRBJ1-1
CASSQDPGVFSEAFF
>TRBV10-3|TRBJ1-6
CAISESGGKVSPLHF
>TRBV6-4|TRBJ2-2
CASSGRQGGELFF
>TRBV5-1|TRBJ2-5
CASSLGLAGRETQYF
>TRBV19|TRBJ1-1
CASTGGRTGGYTEAFF
>TRBV3-1/TRBV3-2|TRBJ2-5
CASSLGQETQYF
>TRBV11-2|TRBJ2-5
CASSFGVGERETQYF
>TRBV19|TRBJ1-1
CASSIDGAPNTEAFF
>TRBV3-1/TRBV3-2|TRBJ2-7
CASSHLTPGLAPSYEQYF
>TRBV12-3/TRBV12-4|TRBJ1-2
CASTKGAYGYTF
>TRBV6-1|TRBJ1-3
CASSEGGPGNTIYF
>TRBV7-9|TRBJ2-1
CASRVGQGVNEQFF
>TRBV5-6|TRBJ1-1
CASRAAGGQGNTEAFF
>TRBV6-5|TRBJ2-1
CASSSEDRGGNEQFF
>TRBV12-5|TRBJ2-2
CASGLVVAATGELFF
>TRBV28|TRBJ2-3
CASGVAGGATDTQYF
>TRBV6-2/TRBV6-3|TRBJ2-1
CASSYSMGGGIDEQFF
>TRBV7-9|TRBJ2-1
CASSLGGTRNEQFF
>TRBV30|TRBJ1-1
CAWTLGFNTEAFF
>TRBV6-6|TRBJ2-7
CASTSVAGVYEQYF
>TRBV3-1/TRBV3-2|TRBJ1-1
CASKQNTEAFF
>TRBV10-3|TRBJ2-5
CAISVAGAEETQYF
>TRBV6-1|TRBJ1-6
CASSEEQGWSPLHF
>TRBV27|TRBJ1-6
CASSPLGQGITGSPLHF
>TRBV3-1/TRBV3-2|TRBJ1-4
CASSQRAYRSEKLFF
>TRBV19|TRBJ1-5
CASSTRDRGANQPQHF
>TRBV7-9|TRBJ2-7
CASSPAEGRPYEQYF
>TRBV5-1|TRBJ2-5
CASSLLYQETQYF
>TRBV6-5|TRBJ1-6
CASGRDKRYNSPLHF
>TRBV6-4|TRBJ1-1
CASSDSDRGDMNTEAFF
>TRBV28|TRBJ1-2
CASGTTYGYTF
>TRBV27|TRBJ2-1
CASSLFGLGTKNEQFF